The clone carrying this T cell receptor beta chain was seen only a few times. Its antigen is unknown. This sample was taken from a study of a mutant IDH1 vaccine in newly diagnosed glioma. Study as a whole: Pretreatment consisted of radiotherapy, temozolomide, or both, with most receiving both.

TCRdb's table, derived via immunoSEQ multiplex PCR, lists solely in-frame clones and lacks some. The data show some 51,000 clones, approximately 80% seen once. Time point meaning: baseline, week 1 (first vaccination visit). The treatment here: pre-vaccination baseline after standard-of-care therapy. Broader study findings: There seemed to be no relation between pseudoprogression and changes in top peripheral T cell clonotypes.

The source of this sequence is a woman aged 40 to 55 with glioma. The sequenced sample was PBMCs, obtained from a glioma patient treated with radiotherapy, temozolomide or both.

The DNA of the CDR3 is TGTGCTAGTGGTTTGAAGACCGTGGGGCTTAGCTCCTATAATTCACCCCTCCACTTT. As protein: CASGLKTVGLSSYNSPLHF. This chain connects TRBV12-5 to TRBJ1-6, with TRBD1 as a possible D gene (5 bases). The V and J ends lost 2 bases and 0 bases respectively, with 17 bases between them. The germline V gene has CDR1 LGHNT and CDR2 FRNRAP. This CDR3 is 19 amino acids long.